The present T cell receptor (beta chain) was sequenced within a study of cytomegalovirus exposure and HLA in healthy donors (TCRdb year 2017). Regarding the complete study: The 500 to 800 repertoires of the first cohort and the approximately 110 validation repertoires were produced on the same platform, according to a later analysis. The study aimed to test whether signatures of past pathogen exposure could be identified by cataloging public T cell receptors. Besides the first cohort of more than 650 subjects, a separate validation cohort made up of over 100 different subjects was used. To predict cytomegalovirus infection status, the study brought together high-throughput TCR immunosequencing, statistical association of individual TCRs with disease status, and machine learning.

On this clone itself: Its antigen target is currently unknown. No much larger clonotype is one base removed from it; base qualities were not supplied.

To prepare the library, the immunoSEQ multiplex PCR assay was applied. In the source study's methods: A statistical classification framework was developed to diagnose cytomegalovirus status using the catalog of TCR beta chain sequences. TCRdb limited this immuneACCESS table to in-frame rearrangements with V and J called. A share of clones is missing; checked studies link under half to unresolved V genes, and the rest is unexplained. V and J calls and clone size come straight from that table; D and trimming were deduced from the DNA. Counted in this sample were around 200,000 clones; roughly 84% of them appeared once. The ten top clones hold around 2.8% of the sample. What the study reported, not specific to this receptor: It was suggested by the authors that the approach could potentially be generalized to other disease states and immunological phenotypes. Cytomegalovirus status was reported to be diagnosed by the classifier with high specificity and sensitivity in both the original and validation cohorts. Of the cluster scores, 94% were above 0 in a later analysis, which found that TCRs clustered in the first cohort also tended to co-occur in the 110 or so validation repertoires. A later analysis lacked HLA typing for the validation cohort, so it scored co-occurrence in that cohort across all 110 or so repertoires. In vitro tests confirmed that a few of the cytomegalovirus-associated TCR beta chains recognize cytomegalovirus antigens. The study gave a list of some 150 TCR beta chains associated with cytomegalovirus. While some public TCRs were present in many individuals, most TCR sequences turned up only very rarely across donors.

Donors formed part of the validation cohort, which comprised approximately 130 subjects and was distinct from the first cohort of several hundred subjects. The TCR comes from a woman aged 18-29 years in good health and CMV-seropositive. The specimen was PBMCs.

The CDR3 reads as follows: CASSEASGGLHETQYF. The bases read TGTGCCAGCAGTGAAGCGAGCGGGGGCCTCCATGAGACCCAGTACTTC. The chain is made from TRBV25-1 and TRBJ2-5, with TRBD2 identical over 8 junction bases. V has 2 bases trimmed and J has 5 bases trimmed; junction bases matching no gene number 10. There are 16 amino acids in the CDR3, from cysteine to phenylalanine inclusive. Left in the record is the CDR3 DNA by itself, 48 bases read in frame from the first base. The germline V gene specifies MGHDK as CDR1 and SYGVNS as CDR2.